This T cell receptor (beta chain) originates from a study of cytomegalovirus exposure and HLA in healthy donors. A multiplex PCR was run with 60 Vbeta primers and 13 Jbeta primers. Measured with immunoSEQ multiplex PCR; TCRdb has only the in-frame clones, and not every one. The sample yields about 120,000 clones, about 78% seen once. This clonotype was sampled from a woman in her 30s in good health and CMV-seropositive. The sample was PBMCs.

Here the CDR3 DNA reads TGTGCCACATCGGGAGGTTCCGCAGATACGCAGTATTTT. Amino acids: CATSGGSADTQYF. This chain connects TRBV10-3 to TRBJ2-3, with TRBD2 matching 7 bases. The CDR3 length is 13 residues. J was trimmed by 4 bases and V by 10 bases; bases with no gene match: 8. Germline values: CDR1 ENHRY, CDR2 SYGVKD.